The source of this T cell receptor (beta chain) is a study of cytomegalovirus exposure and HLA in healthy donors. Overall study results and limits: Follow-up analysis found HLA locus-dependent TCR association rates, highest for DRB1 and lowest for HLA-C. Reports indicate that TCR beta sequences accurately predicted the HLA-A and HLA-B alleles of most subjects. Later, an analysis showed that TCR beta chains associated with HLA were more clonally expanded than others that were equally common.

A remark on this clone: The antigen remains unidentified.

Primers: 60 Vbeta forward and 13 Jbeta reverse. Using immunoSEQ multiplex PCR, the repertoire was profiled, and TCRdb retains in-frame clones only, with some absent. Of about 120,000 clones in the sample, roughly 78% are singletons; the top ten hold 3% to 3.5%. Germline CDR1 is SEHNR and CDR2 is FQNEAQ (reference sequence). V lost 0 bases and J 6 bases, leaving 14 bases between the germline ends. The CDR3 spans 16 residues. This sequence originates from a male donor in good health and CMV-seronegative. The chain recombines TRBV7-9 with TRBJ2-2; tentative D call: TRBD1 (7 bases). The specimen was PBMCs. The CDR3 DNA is TGTGCCAGCAGCTTAGCTGGAGGGACAGCGGCCGGGGAGCTGTTTTTT. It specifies CASSLAGGTAAGELFF.